The 20 T cell receptor beta chains reported below all come from one sample, sequenced in a study of response to subunit inactivated influenza vaccine. TCRdb analysed the RT-PCR reads with MiXCR anew, one entry per CDR3 protein. The table shows about 700,000 distinct CDR3 sequences, with approximately 15% occurring only once. The sample here was PBMCs from blood, taken less than 15 days before vaccination. The receptor source for this set is a man in his forties or fifties who received an inactivated influenza vaccine.

Only a few counts were recorded for this clonotype. The CDR3 DNA sequence: TGCGCCAGCAGCTTGGTTGAGGGGACTGAAAAACTGTTTTTT. It translates to CASSLVEGTEKLFF. V is TRBV5-1 and J is TRBJ1-4; possible D gene TRBD1, 5 bases. The germline gives CDR1 SGHRS, CDR2 YFSETQ. CDR3 length equals 14 residues. Between the trimmed V and J ends, which lost 0 bases and 7 bases, there was a span of 10 bases.

The chain links TRBV4-3 to TRBJ1-5, with unresolved D. V lost 0 bases, J lost 3 bases, and 9 bases lay in between. This CDR3 spans 15 amino acids. Germline V gene sequence: CDR1 LGHNA, CDR2 YSLEER. This CDR3 is CASSQDGLNNQPQHF. CDR3 nucleotide sequence: TGCGCCAGCAGCCAAGATGGGCTTAACAATCAGCCCCAGCATTTT.

This clonotype has a handful of counts. V gene TRBV4-1 combines with J gene TRBJ1-1; 8 bases map to TRBD1. The CDR3 runs to 14 residues. The germline V gene encodes CDR1 MGHRA and CDR2 YSYEKL. Trimming removed 3 bases from V and 8 bases from J; junction bases left unmatched: 8. The CDR3 sequence is CASSQIGTGAEAFF. Here the CDR3 DNA reads TGCGCCAGCAGCCAGATAGGGACAGGTGCAGAAGCTTTCTTT.

This clonotype was counted a few times. The chain combines TRBV24-1 with TRBJ2-1; D not certain. CDR3 length: 18 residues. In germline, CDR1 is KGHDR, CDR2 SFDVKD. The germline V and J ends were trimmed by 5 bases and 5 bases, with 24 bases remaining between them. The CDR3 bases are TGTGCCACCAGTGGCCGGGTTGGAATGGTGTCCAGAGACAATGAGCAGTTCTTC. Protein: CATSGRVGMVSRDNEQFF.

This clonotype has a handful of counts. The chain carries TRBV28 and TRBJ2-7; D perhaps matches TRBD1 (5 bases). CDR1 is MDHEN, CDR2 SYDVKM, per germline. CDR3 length: 13 amino acids. Trimming shortened V by 5 bases and J by 7 bases, and 15 bases separated the two germline ends. This chain's CDR3 is CASSTTEPTEQYF. CDR3 sequence (DNA): TGTGCCAGCAGTACGACAGAACCAACGGAGCAGTACTTC. Filled out from reference TRBV28 and TRBJ2-7, the complete variable domain reads DVKVTQSSRYLVKRTGEKVFLECVQDMDHENMFWYRQDPGLGLRLIYFSYDVKMKEKGDIPEGYSVSREKKERFSLILESASTNQTSMYLCASSTTEPTEQYFGPGTRLTVT.

This chain joins TRBV14 and TRBJ2-7; TRBD1 is a possible D gene (6 bases). Between the trimmed V and J ends, which lost 4 bases and 3 bases, there was a span of 16 bases. This CDR3 is built from 15 residues. Germline CDR1 is SGHDN and CDR2 is FVKESK. The CDR3 DNA is TGTGCCAGCAGCCGTGCAGGGGTTCGAGGCTACGAGCAGTACTTC. Its protein product is CASSRAGVRGYEQYF.

This clonotype has only one observation. The chain has TRBV6-1 and TRBJ2-7; 11 nucleotides match TRBD2. From germline, CDR1 is MNHNS and CDR2 SASEGT. The length of the CDR3 is 15 residues. With 4 bases clipped from V and 6 bases from J, the junction kept 8 bases outside the gene matches. The CDR3 spells CASSAQAGTSGEQYF. CDR3 DNA: TGTGCCAGCAGTGCACAAGCCGGGACTAGCGGCGAGCAGTACTTC.

This clonotype was counted a few times. The chain links TRBV6-2 or TRBV6-3 to TRBJ2-7, with 10 nucleotides matching TRBD1. Germline lookup yields CDR1 MNHEY and CDR2 SVGEGT. The CDR3 runs to 15 residues. Trimming removed 6 bases from V and 6 bases from J; junction bases left unmatched: 11. CDR3 amino acids: CASSPTGTGVVEQYF. The CDR3 region has the DNA TGTGCCAGCAGCCCCACCGGGACAGGGGTGGTCGAGCAGTACTTC.

The table lists this clonotype with many counts. The chain has TRBV29-1 and TRBJ2-1; 7 nucleotides agree with TRBD2. This CDR3 has 12 residues. The ends lost 3 bases at V and 4 bases at J; junction bases unmatched: 0. Germline CDR1 and CDR2: SQVTM and ANQGSEA. CDR3 sequence: CSVERGYNEQFF. CDR3 DNA: TGCAGCGTTGAGCGGGGGTACAATGAGCAGTTCTTC.

The table lists this clonotype with a few counts. The chain uses TRBV28 and TRBJ2-6; 8 bases are a match to TRBD1. There are 16 residues in the CDR3. The ends lost 7 bases at V and 0 bases at J; junction bases unmatched: 5. Germline V gene data show CDR1 as MDHEN and CDR2 as SYDVKM. Written as DNA, the CDR3 is TGTGCCAGCACCCTGACAGGGGCCTCTGGGGCCAACGTCCTGACTTTC. It translates to CASTLTGASGANVLTF. Together with reference TRBV28 and TRBJ2-6, the CDR3 gives the full variable domain: DVKVTQSSRYLVKRTGEKVFLECVQDMDHENMFWYRQDPGLGLRLIYFSYDVKMKEKGDIPEGYSVSREKKERFSLILESASTNQTSMYLCASTLTGASGANVLTFGAGSRLTVL.

This clonotype was seen a few times. The chain couples TRBV29-1 to TRBJ2-7, with D perhaps TRBD1 (6 bases). The CDR3 contains 13 residues. CDR1 SQVTM and CDR2 ANQGSEA come from the germline V gene. Trimming cost V 4 bases and J 2 bases, with 12 bases left between them. CDR3 region: CSVGGTLTYEQYF. CDR3 DNA: TGCAGCGTTGGAGGGACACTAACCTACGAGCAGTACTTC.

The chain joins TRBV6-1 to TRBJ1-2, with D possibly being TRBD1 (6 bases). CDR1 is MNHNS and CDR2 is SASEGT in the germline V gene. V dropped 6 bases and J dropped 2 bases, with 19 bases sitting between them. The CDR3 runs 16 residues. The CDR3 protein is CASSTDGGGQNYGYTF. Here the CDR3 DNA reads TGTGCCAGCAGCACCGACGGCGGGGGGCAGAACTATGGCTACACCTTC.

At least ten counts were recorded for this clonotype. The chain combines TRBV5-1 with TRBJ1-3; D is possibly TRBD1 (5 bases). The V and J ends lost 5 bases and 0 bases respectively, with 12 bases between them. This CDR3 is built from 15 residues. CDR1 and CDR2 from the germline V gene are SGHRS and YFSETQ. This chain's CDR3 is CASRVTATSGNTIYF. The CDR3 DNA follows: TGCGCCAGCAGAGTGACAGCTACCTCTGGAAACACCATATATTTT.

The rearrangement uses TRBV11-1 and TRBJ2-7; TRBD2 matches at 11 bases. Germline V gene lookup returns CDR1 SGHAT and CDR2 FQDESV (reference sequence). The trim removed 4 bases at V and 2 bases at J, leaving 19 bases unmatched. CDR3 length: 20 amino acids. The CDR3 loop reads CASSSGTSTSGVLNTYEQYF. For the CDR3, the DNA is TGTGCCAGCAGCTCCGGAACTTCGACTAGCGGGGTTCTAAACACCTACGAGCAGTACTTC.

The chain couples TRBV24-1 to TRBJ2-1, with TRBD1 matching over 7 bases. The trim removed 6 bases at V and 7 bases at J, leaving 8 bases unmatched. The germline CDR1 and CDR2 sequences are KGHDR and SFDVKD. The CDR3 contains 14 residues. The CDR3 protein is CATSSQGPENEQFF. For the CDR3, the DNA is TGTGCCACCAGTTCACAGGGGCCGGAGAATGAGCAGTTCTTC.

The chain couples TRBV2 to TRBJ2-5, with D tentatively TRBD1 (6 bases). The germline V and J ends were trimmed by 5 bases and 5 bases, with 15 bases remaining between them. Germline CDR1 is SNHLY and CDR2 is FYNNEI. The CDR3 runs 14 residues. The CDR3 is CASSIMGAQETQYF. The CDR3 DNA reads as TGTGCCAGCAGTATCATGGGGGCGCAGGAGACCCAGTACTTC.

This clonotype was counted ten times or more. The J gene is TRBJ1-6, the V gene TRBV5-1; TRBD1 might be the D (6 bases). V was shortened by 2 bases and J by 9 bases, with 24 bases between the two germline ends. Germline CDR1 and CDR2: SGHRS and YFSETQ. There are 18 residues in the CDR3. In DNA, the CDR3 is TGCGCCAGCAGCTTCGCCCGCGATTCCGCAGGGGCGAGTTCACCCCTCCACTTT. Its protein product is CASSFARDSAGASSPLHF.

This clonotype was seen more than once but under ten times. The chain recombines TRBV30 with TRBJ1-1; 7 bases line up with TRBD1. Germline CDR1 is GTSNPN and CDR2 is SVGIG (reference sequence). Trimming at V came to 8 bases and at J to 5 bases, leaving 14 bases not matched to a gene. This CDR3 contains 14 residues. In DNA form, the CDR3 reads TGTGCCCGGTCCGACGACAGGGCAGTGACTGAAGCTTTCTTT. Translated: CARSDDRAVTEAFF.

The chain is built from TRBV6-1 and TRBJ2-7; D is uncertain. V was clipped by 6 bases and J by 2 bases, with 11 bases between them. The CDR3 has 13 residues. Germline CDR1 and CDR2: MNHNS and SASEGT. This CDR3 is CASSRDEAYEQYF. The CDR3 region has the DNA TGTGCCAGCAGCCGAGACGAAGCCTACGAGCAGTACTTC.

V usage is TRBV10-2 and J usage is TRBJ1-5, with unresolved D. Trimming removed 1 base from V and 3 bases from J, with 7 bases in between. Germline V CDR1 and CDR2: WSHSY, SAAADI. The CDR3 sequence is 14 residues long. CDR3 DNA: TGCGCCAGCAGTGAGTTTGCAGTCAATCAGCCCCAGCATTTT. Its protein product is CASSEFAVNQPQHF.